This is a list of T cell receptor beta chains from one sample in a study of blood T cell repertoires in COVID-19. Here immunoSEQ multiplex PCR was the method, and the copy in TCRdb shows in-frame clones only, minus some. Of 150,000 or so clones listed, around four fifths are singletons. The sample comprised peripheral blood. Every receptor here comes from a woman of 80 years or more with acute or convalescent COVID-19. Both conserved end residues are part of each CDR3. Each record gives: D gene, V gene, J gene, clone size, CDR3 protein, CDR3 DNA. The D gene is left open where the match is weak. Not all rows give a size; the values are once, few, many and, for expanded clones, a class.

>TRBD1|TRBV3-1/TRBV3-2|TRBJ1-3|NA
CASRRQGNGNTIYF
TGTGCCAGCAGGCGACAGGGTAATGGAAACACCATATATTTT
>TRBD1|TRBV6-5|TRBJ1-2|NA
CASSYSRTGGYTF
TGTGCCAGCAGTTACTCGAGGACAGGGGGCTACACCTTC
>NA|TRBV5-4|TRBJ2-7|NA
CASSLDGYEQYF
TGTGCCAGCAGCTTGGACGGCTACGAGCAGTACTTC
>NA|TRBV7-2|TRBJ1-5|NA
CASRTWGQPQHF
TGTGCCAGCAGAACATGGGGCCAGCCCCAGCATTTT
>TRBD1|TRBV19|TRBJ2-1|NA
CASARDRGHNEQFF
TGTGCCAGCGCCCGGGACAGGGGTCACAATGAGCAGTTCTTC
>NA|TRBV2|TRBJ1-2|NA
CASSFATAGYTF
TGTGCCAGCAGTTTCGCAACTGCTGGCTACACCTTC
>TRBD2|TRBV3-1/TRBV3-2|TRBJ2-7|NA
CASSQESVGTSGNEQYF
TGTGCCAGCAGCCAAGAAAGCGTCGGGACTAGCGGGAATGAGCAGTACTTC
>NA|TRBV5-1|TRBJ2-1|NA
CASSLSGNSYNEQFF
TGCGCCAGCAGCTTGTCAGGGAACTCCTACAATGAGCAGTTCTTC
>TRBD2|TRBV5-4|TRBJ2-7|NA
CASSLVIAGVPHEQYF
TGTGCCAGCAGCTTGGTGATAGCGGGAGTCCCCCACGAGCAGTACTTC
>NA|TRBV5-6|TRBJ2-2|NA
CASTPSGRGNTGELFF
TGTGCCAGCACCCCGAGCGGTCGCGGGAACACCGGGGAGCTGTTTTTT
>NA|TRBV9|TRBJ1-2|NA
CASSASGGEYGYTF
TGTGCCAGCAGTGCTAGCGGTGGTGAATATGGCTACACCTTC
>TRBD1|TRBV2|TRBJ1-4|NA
CASRADRGKEKLFF
TGTGCCAGCAGAGCGGACAGGGGAAAAGAAAAACTGTTTTTT
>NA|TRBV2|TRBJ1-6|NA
CASSPRWGVNSPLHF
TGTGCCAGCAGTCCTCGTTGGGGGGTTAATTCACCCCTCCACTTT
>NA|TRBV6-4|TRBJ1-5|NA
CASSRESNQPQHF
TGTGCCAGCAGTCGGGAATCCAATCAGCCCCAGCATTTT
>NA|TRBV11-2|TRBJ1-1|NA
CASSLGPAQAEAFF
TGTGCCAGCAGCTTAGGACCTGCCCAGGCTGAAGCTTTCTTT
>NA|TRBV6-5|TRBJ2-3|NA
CASSTRDTQYF
TGTGCCAGCTCAACGCGCGATACGCAGTATTTT
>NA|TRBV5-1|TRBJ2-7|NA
CASSPGLGYEQYF
TGCGCCAGCAGCCCGGGACTTGGCTACGAGCAGTACTTC
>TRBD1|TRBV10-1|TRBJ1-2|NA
CASSESKTGMPGGYTF
TGCGCCAGCAGTGAGTCGAAGACAGGGATGCCCGGGGGCTACACCTTC
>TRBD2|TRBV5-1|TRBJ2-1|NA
CASSLGTLAGGPDEQFF
TGCGCCAGCAGCTTGGGGACATTAGCGGGAGGGCCCGATGAGCAGTTCTTC
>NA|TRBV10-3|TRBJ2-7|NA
CAISESGGGAVYEQYF
TGTGCCATCAGTGAGTCCGGCGGGGGCGCCGTCTACGAGCAGTACTTC
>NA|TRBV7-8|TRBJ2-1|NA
CASSLDLAHSYNEQFF
TGTGCCAGCAGCTTAGATCTAGCGCATTCCTACAATGAGCAGTTCTTC
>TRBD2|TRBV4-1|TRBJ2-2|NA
CASSLAGRNTGELFF
TGCGCCAGCAGCCTAGCGGGCAGGAACACCGGGGAGCTGTTTTTT
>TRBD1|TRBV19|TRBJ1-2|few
CASSISGTANYGYTF
TGTGCCAGTAGTATAAGTGGGACAGCCAACTATGGCTACACCTTC
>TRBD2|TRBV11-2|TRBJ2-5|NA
CASSRRTSGYQETQYF
TGTGCCAGCAGCCGGAGGACTAGCGGGTATCAAGAGACCCAGTACTTC
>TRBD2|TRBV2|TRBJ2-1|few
CASNPRLAGGPDEQFF
TGTGCCAGCAATCCTCGACTAGCGGGAGGGCCCGATGAGCAGTTCTTC